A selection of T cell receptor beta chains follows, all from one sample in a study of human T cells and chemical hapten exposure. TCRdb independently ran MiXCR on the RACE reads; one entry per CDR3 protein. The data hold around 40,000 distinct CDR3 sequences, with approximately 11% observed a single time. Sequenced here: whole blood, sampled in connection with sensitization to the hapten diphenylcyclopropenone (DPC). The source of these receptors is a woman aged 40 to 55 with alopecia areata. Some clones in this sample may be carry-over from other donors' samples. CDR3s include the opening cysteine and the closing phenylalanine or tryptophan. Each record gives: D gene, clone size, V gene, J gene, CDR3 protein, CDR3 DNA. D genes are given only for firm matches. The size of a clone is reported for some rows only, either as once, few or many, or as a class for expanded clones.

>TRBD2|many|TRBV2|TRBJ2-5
CASSATSGNQETQYF
TGTGCCAGCAGCGCGACTAGCGGAAATCAAGAGACCCAGTACTTC
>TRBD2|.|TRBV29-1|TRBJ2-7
CSVEKSGVYEQYF
TGCAGCGTGGAGAAGAGCGGGGTCTACGAGCAGTACTTC
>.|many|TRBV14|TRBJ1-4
CASSQGGLGREKLFF
TGTGCCAGCAGCCAAGGTGGCCTCGGACGTGAAAAACTGTTTTTT
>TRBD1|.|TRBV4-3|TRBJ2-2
CASSQAPGQVEVF
TGCGCCAGCAGCCAGGCCCCGGGACAGGTCGAAGTTTTT
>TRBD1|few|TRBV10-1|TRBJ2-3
CASSSSGQGVGTDTQYF
TGCGCCAGCAGTTCCTCGGGACAGGGGGTGGGCACAGATACGCAGTATTTT
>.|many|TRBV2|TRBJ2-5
CASGAPQETQYF
TGTGCCAGCGGAGCCCCCCAAGAGACCCAGTACTTC
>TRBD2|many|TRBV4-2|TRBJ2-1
CASSQDLLAGVTQFF
TGTGCCAGCAGCCAAGATTTGCTAGCGGGAGTAACGCAGTTCTTC
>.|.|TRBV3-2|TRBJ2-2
CASSRWDYPTGELFF
TGTGCCAGCAGCCGTTGGGACTACCCCACCGGGGAGCTGTTTTTT
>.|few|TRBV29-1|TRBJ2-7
CSVEQGYEQYF
TGCAGCGTTGAACAGGGGTACGAGCAGTACTTC
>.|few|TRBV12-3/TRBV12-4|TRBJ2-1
CASSPQGRHNEQFF
TGTGCCAGCAGTCCGCAGGGCCGTCACAATGAGCAGTTCTTC
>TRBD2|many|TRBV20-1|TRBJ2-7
CSARDRGGLHEQYF
TGCAGTGCTAGAGACCGGGGGGGCCTCCACGAGCAGTACTTC
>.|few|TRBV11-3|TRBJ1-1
CASSFGAATEAFF
TGTGCCAGCAGCTTTGGGGCAGCCACTGAAGCTTTCTTT
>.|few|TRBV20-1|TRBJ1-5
CSASRAGDNGNQPQHF
TGCAGTGCTAGTCGTGCAGGGGACAATGGCAATCAGCCCCAGCATTTT
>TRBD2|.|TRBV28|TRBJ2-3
CARRTPIAGGPTDTQYF
TGTGCCAGGCGGACCCCAATAGCGGGGGGGCCCACAGATACGCAGTATTTT
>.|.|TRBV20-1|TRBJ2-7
CSARDIGGDQSYEQYF
TGCAGTGCTAGAGATATTGGCGGGGACCAATCCTACGAGCAGTACTTC
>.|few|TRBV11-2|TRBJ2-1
CASSPVAAYYNEQFF
TGTGCCAGCAGCCCCGTAGCCGCCTACTACAATGAGCAGTTCTTC
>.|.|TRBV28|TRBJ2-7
CASSLVRVEQYF
TGTGCCAGCAGTTTAGTCCGGGTTGAGCAGTACTTC
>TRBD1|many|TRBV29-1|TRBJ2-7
CSVRQGIDEQYF
TGCAGCGTTCGACAGGGCATCGACGAGCAGTACTTC
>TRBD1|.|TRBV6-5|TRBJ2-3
CASGGQGDTDTQYF
TGTGCTTCCGGGGGACAGGGGGACACAGATACGCAGTATTTT
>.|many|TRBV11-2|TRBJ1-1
CASSLISQATEAFF
TGTGCCAGCAGCTTAATATCGCAGGCCACTGAAGCTTTCTTT
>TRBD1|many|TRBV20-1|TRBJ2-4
CSARDPPRQGSKNIQYF
TGCAGTGCTAGAGATCCCCCGCGACAGGGATCCAAAAACATTCAGTACTTC
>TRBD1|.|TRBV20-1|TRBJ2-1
CSARAGGVRNEQFF
TGCAGTGCTAGGGCAGGGGGAGTCCGCAATGAGCAGTTCTTC
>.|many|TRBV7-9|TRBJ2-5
CASTGTPNVETQYF
TGTGCCAGTACGGGGACCCCTAATGTGGAGACCCAGTACTTC
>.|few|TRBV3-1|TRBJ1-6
CASSHLNSHSPLHF
TGTGCCAGCAGCCATCTAAACAGTCATTCACCCCTCCACTTT
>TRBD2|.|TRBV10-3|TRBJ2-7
CAISERAGTVGQYF
TGTGCCATCAGTGAACGAGCGGGAACGGTAGGGCAGTACTTC
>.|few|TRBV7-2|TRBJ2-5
CASSPTIQETQYF
TGTGCCAGCAGCCCGACTATCCAAGAGACCCAGTACTTC
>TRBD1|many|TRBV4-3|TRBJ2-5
CASSQGQGRETQYF
TGCGCCAGCAGCCAAGGACAGGGTCGAGAGACCCAGTACTTC
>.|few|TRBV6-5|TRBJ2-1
CASSPPGRITDEQFF
TGTGCCAGCAGCCCACCGGGACGCATCACTGATGAGCAGTTCTTC
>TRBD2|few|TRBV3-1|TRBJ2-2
CASSHGTSGGVELFF
TGTGCCAGCAGCCATGGGACTAGCGGAGGCGTGGAGCTGTTTTTT
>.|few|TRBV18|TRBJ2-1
CASSPSYGVYNEQFF
TGTGCCAGCTCCCCAAGCTATGGGGTCTACAATGAGCAGTTCTTC
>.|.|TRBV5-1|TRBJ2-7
CASSLDSLYEQYF
TGCGCCAGCAGCTTGGACAGTCTCTACGAGCAGTACTTC
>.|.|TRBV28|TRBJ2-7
CASNTPGFGNEQYF
TGTGCCAGCAACACCCCGGGGTTTGGGAACGAGCAGTACTTC
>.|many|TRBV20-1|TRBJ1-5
CSAAYDQPQHF
TGCAGTGCAGCTTATGATCAGCCCCAGCATTTT
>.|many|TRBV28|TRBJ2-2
CASSRRVANTGELFF
TGTGCCAGCAGTAGGCGGGTCGCGAACACCGGGGAGCTGTTTTTT
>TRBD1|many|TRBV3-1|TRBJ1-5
CASSQAGQGARSQPQHF
TGTGCCAGCAGCCAAGCCGGACAGGGCGCACGTAGTCAGCCCCAGCATTTT
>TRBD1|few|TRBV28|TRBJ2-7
CASSTGTGYPEQYF
TGTGCCAGCAGCACCGGGACAGGGTATCCCGAGCAGTACTTC